The rows below give T cell receptor beta chains drawn from one sample of a study of beta chain features in type 1 diabetes. Data came from immunoSEQ multiplex PCR; TCRdb stores just in-frame clones and leaves some out. Of roughly 350,000 clones in the sample, 9.6% were seen once. Sequenced sample: central memory CD4+ T cells from blood. Every receptor here comes from a man in his thirties or forties with type 1 diabetes. The CDR3 runs from the conserved cysteine through the conserved F or W. The D gene is left open where the match is weak. Some rows have no size entry. The others give once, few or many, or a class for an expanded clone.

v_call,d_call,clone_size,j_call,cdr3_aa,cdr3_nt
TRBV14,.,.,TRBJ2-3,CASSQVFADTQYF,TGTGCCAGCAGCCAAGTTTTCGCAGATACGCAGTATTTT
TRBV11-2,.,few,TRBJ2-3,CASSLSEQGTQYF,TGTGCCAGCAGCTTATCTGAGCAGGGTACGCAGTATTTT
TRBV5-1,.,.,TRBJ1-1,CASSLEANGGTEAFF,TGCGCCAGCAGCTTGGAGGCTAATGGGGGGACTGAAGCTTTCTTT
TRBV7-9,.,.,TRBJ2-1,CASSRARPADEQFF,TGTGCCAGCAGCCGGGCTCGGCCCGCGGATGAGCAGTTCTTC
TRBV7-7,TRBD2,.,TRBJ2-7,CASSGREGGDEQYF,TGTGCCAGCAGCGGCCGGGAGGGAGGAGACGAGCAGTACTTC
TRBV28,.,few,TRBJ2-1,CASSLPEYNEQFF,TGTGCCAGCAGTTTGCCGGAGTACAATGAGCAGTTCTTC
TRBV6-5,TRBD1,few,TRBJ1-5,CASRSGGAGQPQHF,TGTGCCAGCAGGTCAGGGGGCGCAGGTCAGCCCCAGCATTTT
TRBV27,TRBD2,many,TRBJ2-2,CASSLAFGTSTGELFF,TGTGCCAGCAGTTTGGCATTCGGGACTAGCACCGGGGAGCTGTTTTTT
TRBV29-1,.,few,TRBJ2-2,CSVGGNTNTGELFF,TGCAGCGTTGGGGGCAATACGAACACCGGGGAGCTGTTTTTT
TRBV4-3,TRBD1,few,TRBJ2-7,CASSRTGLAYEQYF,TGCGCCAGCTCCCGGACAGGGCTTGCCTACGAGCAGTACTTC
TRBV5-1,.,.,TRBJ1-2,CASSLALGNSYGYTF,TGCGCCAGCAGCTTGGCCCTTGGGAACTCCTATGGCTACACCTTC
TRBV4-3,.,.,TRBJ2-5,CASSQEETQYF,TGCGCCAGCAGCCAAGAGGAGACCCAGTACTTC
TRBV7-8,.,.,TRBJ2-7,CASSSNDRLTYEQYF,TGTGCCAGCAGCTCCAACGACAGGCTGACCTACGAGCAGTACTTC
TRBV19,TRBD2,.,TRBJ2-5,CASRQTSGQTQYF,TGTGCCAGTAGGCAAACTAGCGGACAGACCCAGTACTTC
TRBV7-7,.,few,TRBJ2-3,CASSPPTSTDTQYF,TGTGCCAGCAGCCCCCCGACCAGCACAGATACGCAGTATTTT
TRBV28,TRBD2,.,TRBJ2-7,CASSLAGAGGYEQYF,TGTGCCAGCAGTTTAGCGGGAGCGGGTGGTTACGAGCAGTACTTC
TRBV4-3,.,.,TRBJ2-7,CASSQEGGLNEQYF,TGCGCCAGCAGCCAAGAGGGGGGTCTGAACGAGCAGTACTTC
TRBV5-8,.,few,TRBJ1-1,CASSYNVGFRIDTEAFF,TGTGCCAGCAGCTATAATGTCGGGTTTAGGATCGACACTGAAGCTTTCTTT
TRBV28,.,few,TRBJ1-3,CASSFLRSSGNTIYF,TGTGCCAGCAGTTTTTTACGGAGCTCTGGAAACACCATATATTTT